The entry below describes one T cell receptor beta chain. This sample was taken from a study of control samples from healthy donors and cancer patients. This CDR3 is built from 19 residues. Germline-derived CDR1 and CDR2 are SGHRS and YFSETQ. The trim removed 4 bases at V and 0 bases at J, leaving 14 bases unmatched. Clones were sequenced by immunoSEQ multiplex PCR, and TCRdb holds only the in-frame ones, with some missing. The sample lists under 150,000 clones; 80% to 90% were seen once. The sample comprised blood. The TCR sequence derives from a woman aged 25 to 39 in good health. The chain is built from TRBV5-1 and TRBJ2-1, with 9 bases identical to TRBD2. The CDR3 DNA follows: TGCGCCAGCAGCACAGGTCTGGCGGCGGGAGGGCCCTCCTACAATGAGCAGTTCTTC. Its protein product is CASSTGLAAGGPSYNEQFF.